This is a list of T cell receptor beta chains from one sample in a study of T cell responses to AZD1222 COVID-19 vaccine. The assay was immunoSEQ multiplex PCR, and TCRdb's table has in-frame clones only and misses some. Of tens of thousands of clones in the sample, approximately 88% are singletons; the top ten hold 2.4%. Sequenced material: peripheral blood, taken on day 0 of AZD1222 vaccination. The origin of the receptors is an adult in good health. Each CDR3 is given with its conserved first and last residue. The order of the fields is D gene, J gene, clone size, V gene, CDR3 DNA, CDR3 protein. A D gene is named only where the DNA matches it firmly. Expanded clones are given a class, and other clones once, few, many or no size at all.

D gene: NA
J gene: TRBJ1-6
clone size: NA
V gene: TRBV4-3
CDR3 DNA: TGCGCCAGCAGCCAAGGGGACTCTGTTATCCACTTT
CDR3 protein: CASSQGDSVIHF

D gene: NA
J gene: TRBJ1-1
clone size: once
V gene: TRBV7-9
CDR3 DNA: TGTGCCAGCAGCTTTTATGGGGATAGCACTGAAGCTTTCTTT
CDR3 protein: CASSFYGDSTEAFF

D gene: TRBD1
J gene: TRBJ1-6
clone size: NA
V gene: TRBV11-2
CDR3 DNA: TGTGCCAGCAGCTTAACAGGGGGCGATTCACCCCTCCACTTT
CDR3 protein: CASSLTGGDSPLHF

D gene: NA
J gene: TRBJ2-1
clone size: NA
V gene: TRBV7-8
CDR3 DNA: TGTGCCAGCAGCCCAGGGAGCTCCTACAATGAGCAGTTCTTC
CDR3 protein: CASSPGSSYNEQFF

D gene: TRBD2
J gene: TRBJ2-2
clone size: NA
V gene: TRBV19
CDR3 DNA: TGTGCCAGTAGGACGGGAGGTAGCGGTCCCGGGGAGCTGTTTTTT
CDR3 protein: CASRTGGSGPGELFF

D gene: NA
J gene: TRBJ1-2
clone size: NA
V gene: TRBV30
CDR3 DNA: TGTGCCTGGAGTAGCGGAGGCCATGGCTACACCTTC
CDR3 protein: CAWSSGGHGYTF

D gene: NA
J gene: TRBJ2-7
clone size: NA
V gene: TRBV29-1
CDR3 DNA: TGCAGCGTCGCCCTTACAGGGAGCCGGGACGAGCAGTACTTC
CDR3 protein: CSVALTGSRDEQYF

D gene: TRBD2
J gene: TRBJ2-5
clone size: NA
V gene: TRBV2
CDR3 DNA: TGTGCCAGCAGTTTTACTAGCGGGGGAATTCAAGAGACCCAGTACTTC
CDR3 protein: CASSFTSGGIQETQYF

D gene: NA
J gene: TRBJ1-5
clone size: NA
V gene: TRBV4-3
CDR3 DNA: TGCGCCAGCAGCCCAGGGGCCCCCGGTAATCAGCCCCAGCATTTT
CDR3 protein: CASSPGAPGNQPQHF

D gene: TRBD1
J gene: TRBJ2-4
clone size: NA
V gene: TRBV6-5
CDR3 DNA: TGTGCCAGCAGTCAGAGGACAGGGGGCGAAAACATTCAGTACTTC
CDR3 protein: CASSQRTGGENIQYF

D gene: TRBD2
J gene: TRBJ2-2
clone size: NA
V gene: TRBV5-6
CDR3 DNA: TGTGCCAGCAGCTCCAGCCTAGCGGGATACGGGGAGCTGTTTTTT
CDR3 protein: CASSSSLAGYGELFF